This TCR beta chain was sequenced for a study of T-cell memory formation after mild COVID-19. Study-wide results and caveats: Pre-infection memory showed some responding clones, and this suggested that cross-reactive memory joined.

This clonotype was detected a few times. Its target is unknown. TCRdb reprocessed the 5' RACE reads with MiXCR, giving one entry per CDR3 protein. The sample lists 340,000 or so distinct CDR3 sequences, about an eighth seen once, with about 20% in the top ten. Sequencing was done on a sample of PBMCs or a T cell subset sorted from them (not recorded which). The clonotype originates from a man aged 18-30 years who had mild COVID-19 (a few samples of this study predate the infection). Cell type and time point are not known.

The CDR3 region is CASSRRVPQTGELFF. The CDR3 DNA sequence: TGTGCCAGCAGCCGGCGGGTCCCCCAAACCGGGGAGCTGTTTTTT. The genes are TRBV7-9 and TRBJ2-2, with D maybe TRBD2 (5 bases). Germline V lookup: CDR1 SEHNR, CDR2 FQNEAQ (reference sequence). The CDR3 runs 15 residues. With 5 bases removed from V and 5 bases from J, the gap between germline ends came to 15 bases.